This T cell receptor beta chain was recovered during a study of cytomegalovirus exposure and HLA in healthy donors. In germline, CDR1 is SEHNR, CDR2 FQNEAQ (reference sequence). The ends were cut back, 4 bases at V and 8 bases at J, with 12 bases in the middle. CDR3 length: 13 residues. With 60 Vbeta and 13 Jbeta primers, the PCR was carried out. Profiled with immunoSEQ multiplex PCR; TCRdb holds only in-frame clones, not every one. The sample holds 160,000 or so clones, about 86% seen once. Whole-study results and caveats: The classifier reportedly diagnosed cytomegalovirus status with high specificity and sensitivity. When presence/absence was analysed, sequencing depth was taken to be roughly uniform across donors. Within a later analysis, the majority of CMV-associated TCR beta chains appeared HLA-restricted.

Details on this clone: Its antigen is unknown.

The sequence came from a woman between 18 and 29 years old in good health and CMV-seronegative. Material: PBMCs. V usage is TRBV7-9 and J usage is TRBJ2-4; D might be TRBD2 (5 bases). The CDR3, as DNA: TGTGCCAGCAGCTCGGACGGGGAAGACATTCAGTACTTC. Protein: CASSSDGEDIQYF.